This entry features one T cell receptor (beta chain) sequence. Antigen unknown. The PCR ran on 60 Vbeta and 13 Jbeta primers. The protocol was immunoSEQ multiplex PCR, while the TCRdb copy is restricted to in-frame clones and leaves out a portion. The sample lists about 100,000 clones; approximately 78% were seen once. These data originate in a study of cytomegalovirus exposure and HLA in healthy donors. Broader study findings: The Asian-associated ancestry cluster reportedly had fewer N-insertions than the approximately 670-donor mean in a later analysis. Indistinguishable V segments, including TRBV6-2 and TRBV6-3, were excluded.

The CDR3 consists of 16 residues. Trimming took 5 bases from V and 0 from J, leaving 13 bases between them. Germline assignment: CDR1 SEHNR and CDR2 FQNEAQ (reference sequence). Specimen: PBMCs. The source of this sequence is a woman aged 60-75 years in good health and CMV-seronegative. V usage is TRBV7-9 and J usage is TRBJ1-4; D gene uncertain. CDR3 loop: CASSVLETATNEKLFF. Here the CDR3 DNA reads TGTGCCAGCAGCGTTCTAGAGACTGCAACTAATGAAAAACTGTTTTTT.